The 32 T cell receptor beta chains below come from one sample, sequenced in a study of neurological immune-mediated disorders. TCRdb reanalysed the 5' RACE reads using MiXCR and keeps one entry per CDR3 protein. The table has more than 100,000 distinct CDR3 sequences, under 14% seen once. The sample's time point: longitudinal time-point 3. Sequencing was done on a sample of PBMCs. The origin of the receptors is a female donor with HTLV-1-associated myelopathy (HAM/TSP).

This clonotype showed up many times. The V call is TRBV5-1, the J call TRBJ2-3; a possible D gene is TRBD2 (5 bases). V was trimmed by 0 bases and J by 3 bases, leaving 8 bases between them. The CDR3 runs to 14 residues. The germline gives CDR1 SGHRS, CDR2 YFSETQ. The DNA for the CDR3 is TGCGCCAGCAGCTTGGGACTACTAACAGATACGCAGTATTTT. Protein sequence: CASSLGLLTDTQYF. Supplemented by reference TRBV5-1 and TRBJ2-3, the full variable domain reads KAGVTQTPRYLIKTRGQQVTLSCSPISGHRSVSWYQQTPGQGLQFLFEYFSETQRNKGNFPGRFSGRQFSNSRSEMNVSTLELGDSALYLCASSLGLLTDTQYFGPGTRLTVL.

At least ten counts were recorded for this clonotype. The CDR3 sequence: CSAASGGAREQFF. CDR3 DNA sequence: TGCAGTGCTGCTAGCGGGGGGGCGCGTGAGCAGTTCTTC. The gene calls are TRBV20-1 and TRBJ2-1; 12 nucleotides align to TRBD2. Trimming cost V 5 bases and J 9 bases; bases outside gene matches: 5. CDR3 size: 13 residues. Germline-derived CDR1 and CDR2 are DFQATT and SNEGSKA (reference sequence).

In this sample, this clonotype turned up many times. This sequence joins TRBV10-3 and TRBJ2-1; TRBD1 is a possible D gene (5 bases). CDR3 length: 17 amino acids. Germline lookup yields CDR1 ENHRY and CDR2 SYGVKD. Trimming shortened V by 6 bases and J by 10 bases, and 28 bases separated the two germline ends. CDR3 protein: CAISARQGDVSVGEQFF. In DNA form, the CDR3 reads TGTGCCATCAGCGCTCGGCAAGGGGATGTTAGTGTCGGCGAGCAGTTCTTC.

This clonotype was seen repeatedly, ten times or more. The chain combines TRBV15 with TRBJ2-7; the D is unclear. Trimming left V 0 bases short and J 6 bases short, with 9 bases between. Germline assignment: CDR1 LNHNV and CDR2 YYDKDF (reference sequence). The CDR3 length is 13 residues. DNA of the CDR3: TGTGCCACCAGCAGAGATCCCCCGTCCGAGCAGTACTTC. Translating it yields CATSRDPPSEQYF.

The J gene is TRBJ2-2, the V gene TRBV5-1; 9 positions match TRBD2. Germline V gene lookup returns CDR1 SGHRS and CDR2 YFSETQ. This CDR3 is 17 amino acids long. V lost 0 bases to trimming and J lost 3 bases; unmatched junction nucleotides: 6. CDR3 residues: CASSLVRGGLDTGELFF. Here the CDR3 DNA reads TGCGCCAGCAGCTTGGTGCGGGGGGGCTTGGACACCGGGGAGCTGTTTTTT.

Many counts were recorded for this clonotype. V is TRBV5-6 and J is TRBJ2-2; no definite D call. Germline lookup yields CDR1 SGHDT and CDR2 YYEEEE. Trimming shortened V by 2 bases and J by 6 bases, and 5 bases separated the two germline ends. The CDR3 sequence is 12 residues long. CDR3 sequence reads: CASSFWAGELFF. CDR3 sequence (DNA): TGTGCCAGCAGCTTTTGGGCCGGGGAGCTGTTTTTT.

The chain combines TRBV20-1 with TRBJ1-1; D is unclear. This CDR3 has 12 residues. Germline V gene sequence: CDR1 DFQATT, CDR2 SNEGSKA (reference sequence). The V end lost 3 bases, the J end lost 5 bases, and 10 bases lay between the germline ends. The CDR3 is CSARGGGTEAFF. DNA of the CDR3: TGCAGTGCTAGGGGTGGTGGGACTGAAGCTTTCTTT.

The sample holds a few counts of this clonotype. This chain connects TRBV29-1 to TRBJ1-2, with 7 positions matching TRBD1. This CDR3 is 12 amino acids long. Trimming removed 7 bases from V and 3 bases from J; junction bases left unmatched: 5. Germline-derived CDR1 and CDR2 are SQVTM and ANQGSEA. CDR3: CSENRGDYGYTF. The CDR3 bases are TGCAGCGAAAACAGGGGCGACTATGGCTACACCTTC. Looking up the rest from reference TRBV29-1 and TRBJ1-2 gives the full variable domain: SAVISQKPSRDICQRGTSLTIQCQVDSQVTMMFWYRQQPGQSLTLIATANQGSEATYESGFVIDKFPISRPNLTFSTLTVSNMSPEDSSIYLCSENRGDYGYTFGSGTRLTVV.

The chain has TRBV19 and TRBJ1-2, with D possibly being TRBD1 (5 bases). Germline values: CDR1 LNHDA, CDR2 SQIVND (reference sequence). The CDR3 runs to 14 residues. The ends were cut back, 3 bases at V and 2 bases at J, with 10 bases in the middle. CDR3 nucleotides: TGTGCCAGTAGTATCACGACAGAGAACTATGGCTACACCTTC. Protein: CASSITTENYGYTF.

Many counts were recorded for this clonotype. The rearrangement uses TRBV5-1 and TRBJ2-7; tentatively, D is TRBD1 or TRBD2 (5 bases each). The CDR3 is 16 amino acids. The V gene's germline CDR1 is SGHRS and CDR2 YFSETQ. Trimming took off 4 bases at V and 5 bases at J, with 22 bases between the two ends. The CDR3 region has the DNA TGCGCCAGCAGCCGGGGCTCAGCCAGGGTGGTCGACGAGCAGTACTTC. Encoded protein: CASSRGSARVVDEQYF.

By frequency in the sample, this clonotype is medium-sized. V and J are TRBV5-1 and TRBJ2-5; 8 bases line up with TRBD1. Germline lookup yields CDR1 SGHRS and CDR2 YFSETQ. V gave up 5 bases and J gave up 1 base; unmatched junction bases: 4. The CDR3 has 14 residues. The CDR3 DNA reads TGCGCCAGCAGTCTGACAGGGGTCCAAGAGACCCAGTACTTC. It encodes CASSLTGVQETQYF.

This clonotype appeared many times. V is TRBV10-3 and J is TRBJ2-3; 9 bases are shared with TRBD2. Germline CDR1 ENHRY, CDR2 SYGVKD. Trimming at V came to 3 bases and at J to 3 bases, leaving 4 bases not matched to a gene. The CDR3 contains 15 residues. Here the CDR3 DNA reads TGTGCCATCAGTGATCTAGCGGGGAGTACAGATACGCAGTATTTT. Translation gives CAISDLAGSTDTQYF.

To note about this clonotype: This clone may be a read error of a much larger clone one base away. The V call is TRBV5-1, the J call TRBJ2-3; possible D gene TRBD2, 5 bases. Looked up from germline, CDR1 is SGHRS and CDR2 is YFSETQ. V shed 4 bases and J shed 0 bases, with 12 bases lying between them. CDR3 length: 15 amino acids. This CDR3 reads CASSDTRTSTDTQYF. In DNA, the CDR3 is TGCGCCAGCAGCGATACGCGGACTAGCACAGATACGCAGTATTTT. Together with reference TRBV5-1 and TRBJ2-3, the CDR3 gives the full variable domain: KAGVTQTPRYLIKTRGQQVTLSCSPISGHRSVSWYQQTPGQGLQFLFEYFSETQRNKGNFPGRFSGRQFSNSRSEMNVSTLELGDSALYLCASSDTRTSTDTQYFGPGTRLTVL.

By proportion, this clonotype is medium-sized. This chain links TRBV20-1 with TRBJ2-1, with 10 bases lining up with TRBD2. Germline trimming cut 4 bases from V and 8 bases from J; bases unmatched to any gene: 11. The germline CDR1 and CDR2 sequences are DFQATT and SNEGSKA (reference sequence). The CDR3 length is 15 residues. The CDR3 region has the DNA TGCAGTGCTAATAGAGGGGTAGCGGGGGGACATGAGCAGTTCTTC. Residues: CSANRGVAGGHEQFF.

This clonotype was counted at least ten times. The chain employs TRBV28 and TRBJ2-3; D tentatively fits TRBD1 or TRBD2 (6 bases each). The germline V gene has CDR1 MDHEN and CDR2 SYDVKM. The ends were cut back, 1 base at V and 5 bases at J, with 13 bases in the middle. The CDR3 runs 15 residues. The chain's CDR3 is CASSLFGGLGDTQYF. For the CDR3, the DNA is TGTGCCAGCAGTTTATTTGGGGGGCTGGGAGATACGCAGTATTTT.

Comments on this clonotype: A much larger clonotype is one base distant, so this may be a read error. V gene TRBV5-1 combines with J gene TRBJ2-5; TRBD1 matches at 8 bases. The CDR3 contains 15 residues. The trim removed 4 bases at V and 9 bases at J, leaving 14 bases unmatched. CDR1 and CDR2 (germline): SGHRS, YFSETQ. The CDR3 nucleotides read TGCGCCAGCAGCCCATGGACAGGGACCGAGGCGGCCCAGTACTTC. It encodes CASSPWTGTEAAQYF.

This clonotype was seen ten or more times. The chain couples TRBV20-1 to TRBJ2-1; no clear D. The CDR3 consists of 15 residues. The V end was cut by 7 bases, the J end by 0 bases, with 16 bases between. CDR1 is DFQATT, CDR2 SNEGSKA, per germline (reference sequence). CDR3 amino acids: CSVYAHLSSYNEQFF. The CDR3 DNA sequence: TGCAGTGTCTATGCACACCTGAGCTCCTACAATGAGCAGTTCTTC.

The chain carries TRBV19 and TRBJ2-6; 7 bases match TRBD1. Trimming removed 5 bases from V and 0 bases from J; junction bases left unmatched: 7. Germline loops: CDR1 LNHDA, CDR2 SQIVND (reference sequence). The CDR3 is made up of 17 amino acids. CDR3 loop: CASSPPGTDSGANVLTF. CDR3 in DNA: TGTGCCAGTAGTCCCCCCGGGACAGACTCTGGGGCCAACGTCCTGACTTTC.

This clonotype was counted many times. The chain uses TRBV12-3 or TRBV12-4 and TRBJ2-1, with D perhaps matching TRBD1 (6 bases). The V gene lost 7 bases and the J gene lost 4 bases, with 17 bases spanning the gap. The CDR3 is 15 residues long. CDR3 region: CASIYRDIGYNEQFF. The CDR3 coding sequence is TGTGCCAGCATCTACCGGGACATCGGATACAATGAGCAGTTCTTC.

This clonotype was observed at least ten times. The V call is TRBV2, the J call TRBJ1-1; D may be TRBD1 (5 bases). Trimming took off 8 bases at V and 0 bases at J, with 16 bases between the two ends. In germline, CDR1 is SNHLY, CDR2 FYNNEI. The CDR3 covers 15 residues. The CDR3 sequence is CASQTARGVNTEAFF. DNA for the CDR3: TGTGCCAGCCAAACTGCTCGAGGGGTGAACACTGAAGCTTTCTTT.

This clonotype was counted at least ten times. This rearrangement joins TRBV18 to TRBJ2-1; 7 positions match TRBD1. CDR1 KGHSH and CDR2 LQKENI come from the germline V gene. Trimming removed 3 bases from V and 5 bases from J; junction bases left unmatched: 7. CDR3 length: 15 amino acids. CDR3 region: CASSPSRTGHNEQFF. The DNA for the CDR3 is TGTGCCAGCTCACCGTCACGGACAGGACACAATGAGCAGTTCTTC.

This clonotype was seen many times. This chain uses TRBV5-1 with TRBJ2-7; D not resolved. The V end lost 1 base, the J end lost 0 bases, and 11 bases lay between the germline ends. This CDR3 has 15 residues. Germline lookup yields CDR1 SGHRS and CDR2 YFSETQ. The CDR3 sequence is CASSLRTESSYEQYF. DNA for the CDR3: TGCGCCAGCAGCTTGAGGACCGAGAGCTCCTACGAGCAGTACTTC.

This clonotype was seen repeatedly, ten times or more. The junction shows a germline mismatch at one end, possibly a read error. The chain couples TRBV15 to TRBJ2-7, with a possible D match to TRBD2 (6 bases). CDR1 and CDR2 (germline): LNHNV, YYDKDF (reference sequence). The CDR3 consists of 17 residues. CDR3 sequence: CATSRDSGGPRYYEQYF. The CDR3 DNA is TGTGCTACCAGCAGAGATAGTGGAGGGCCACGATATTACGAGCAGTACTTC.

This clonotype was seen at least ten times. The chain is built from TRBV5-1 and TRBJ1-3; possibly TRBD1 for D (6 bases). In germline, CDR1 is SGHRS, CDR2 YFSETQ. Trimming cost V 3 bases and J 4 bases, with 17 bases left between them. The CDR3 length is 16 residues. CDR3 region: CASSSNAGVAGNTIYF. CDR3 nucleotides: TGCGCCAGCAGCTCGAACGCAGGGGTGGCAGGAAACACCATATATTTT.

This clonotype came up many times. The V call is TRBV10-3, the J call TRBJ2-5; TRBD2 might be the D (5 bases). The CDR3 covers 12 residues. The V and J ends lost 7 bases and 1 base respectively, with 7 bases between them. Per germline, CDR1 ENHRY and CDR2 SYGVKD. Here the CDR3 reads CAIKTSQETQYF. As DNA, the CDR3 is TGTGCCATCAAAACTAGCCAAGAGACCCAGTACTTC.

This clonotype came up once. A much larger clone sits a single nucleotide away, making a read error possible. The CDR3 loop reads CASSQDSGQTYSGANVLTF. In DNA, the CDR3 is TGCGCCAGCAGCCAGGACTCGGGACAGACCTACTCTGGGGCCAACGTCCTGACTTTC. The chain links TRBV4-1 to TRBJ2-6, with TRBD1 identical over 7 bases. The CDR3 is 19 residues long. Germline lookup yields CDR1 MGHRA and CDR2 YSYEKL. V lost 3 bases to trimming and J lost 0 bases; unmatched junction nucleotides: 11.

In this sample, this clonotype turned up many times. This chain uses TRBV10-3 with TRBJ1-1; D gene ambiguous. The CDR3 is made up of 14 amino acids. The V gene's germline CDR1 is ENHRY and CDR2 SYGVKD. The germline V and J ends were trimmed by 7 bases and 1 base, with 13 bases remaining between them. This CDR3 reads CAITARERNTEAFF. CDR3 bases: TGTGCCATCACCGCTCGTGAGAGGAACACTGAAGCTTTCTTT.

Ten or more counts support this clonotype. The chain links TRBV20-1 to TRBJ2-4; D possibly corresponds to TRBD2 (6 bases). Germline CDR1 is DFQATT and CDR2 is SNEGSKA (reference sequence). V lost 5 bases and J lost 6, with 17 bases in between. This CDR3 has 14 residues. CDR3 residues: CSAPEGGVGNIQYF. CDR3 sequence (DNA): TGCAGTGCTCCAGAGGGAGGAGTTGGAAACATTCAGTACTTC.

This clonotype was seen many times. The J gene is TRBJ2-7, the V gene TRBV9; TRBD2 matches 9 bases. Germline CDR1 and CDR2: SGDLS and YYNGEE. The length of the CDR3 is 15 residues. The junction had 3 bases not matched to a gene; V was cut back by 2 bases and J by 0 bases. The CDR3 DNA reads as TGTGCCAGCAGCGTTAGCGGGGGAAGCTCCTACGAGCAGTACTTC. Its translation: CASSVSGGSSYEQYF.

The chain recombines TRBV20-1 with TRBJ2-4; 9 positions agree with TRBD2. The CDR3 loop spans 14 amino acids. V lost 0 bases and J lost 8; bases outside the gene matches: 5. From germline, CDR1 is DFQATT and CDR2 SNEGSKA (reference sequence). The CDR3 nucleotides are TGCAGTGCTAGAGACAGGACTAGCGCAGACATTCAGTACTTC. It encodes CSARDRTSADIQYF.

This clonotype has ten or more counts. DNA of the CDR3: TGCGCCAGCAGCCCGTCGGACAGAGCGAGCACAGATACGCAGTATTTT. It codes for CASSPSDRASTDTQYF. The chain combines TRBV5-1 with TRBJ2-3, with D perhaps TRBD1 (6 bases). Germline assignment: CDR1 SGHRS and CDR2 YFSETQ. The CDR3 loop spans 16 amino acids. V was pared by 4 bases and J by 0 bases, with 15 bases between.

This sequence joins TRBV2 and TRBJ2-7; 8 nucleotides match TRBD1. V lost 2 bases and J lost 4; bases outside the gene matches: 4. The germline V gene encodes CDR1 SNHLY and CDR2 FYNNEI. The CDR3 is 14 residues long. CDR3 sequence: CASSEQGAMYEQYF. The CDR3 bases are TGTGCCAGCAGTGAACAGGGGGCGATGTACGAGCAGTACTTC.